This T cell receptor beta chain originates from a study of T-cell memory formation after mild COVID-19. A few counts support this clonotype. TCRdb redid the calling of the 5' RACE reads with MiXCR, one entry per CDR3 protein. The sample consists of roughly 190,000 distinct CDR3 sequences, 25% to 35% of them appearing once. With 6 bases removed from V and 5 bases from J, the gap between germline ends came to 7 bases. Germline V gives CDR1 SNHLY, CDR2 FYNNEI. The CDR3 loop spans 12 amino acids. This chain joins TRBV2 and TRBJ2-2; D remains ambiguous. The sequencing sample was made of PBMCs or a T cell subset sorted from them (not recorded which). This sequence originates from an adult woman who had mild COVID-19 (a few samples of this study predate the infection). Cell type and time point are not known. The CDR3 region is CASRRETGELFF. The CDR3 DNA reads TGTGCCAGCAGGCGCGAGACCGGGGAGCTGTTTTTT.